These 18 T cell receptor beta chains came from one sample sequenced in a study of T cell responses to AZD1222 COVID-19 vaccine. Repertoires were generated with immunoSEQ multiplex PCR, while TCRdb's copy carries only in-frame clones and drops some. This repertoire shows about 120,000 clones, 85% to 90% found once; its top ten account for 3.1%. This sample comprised peripheral blood, obtained on day 0 of AZD1222 vaccination. The receptors derive from an adult in good health.

This clone was counted between two and nine times. The rearrangement joins TRBV9 to TRBJ1-6; no reliable D call. The CDR3 is 14 residues long. Between the trimmed V and J ends, which lost 3 bases and 5 bases, there was a span of 9 bases. Germline-derived CDR1 and CDR2 are SGDLS and YYNGEE. In nucleotides, the CDR3 is TGTGCCAGCAGCGCTGCCCCCCATAATTCACCCCTCCACTTT. As protein: CASSAAPHNSPLHF.

This sequence joins TRBV30 and TRBJ1-3; D gene unclear. V lost 2 bases to trimming and J lost 3 bases, with 8 bases between them. Germline V gene sequence: CDR1 GTSNPN, CDR2 SVGIG (reference sequence). The CDR3 is 13 amino acids. The CDR3 protein is CAWSRKGGNTIYF. As DNA, the CDR3 is TGTGCCTGGAGTCGGAAGGGTGGAAACACCATATATTTT.

The chain recombines TRBV7-2 with TRBJ2-5; tentative D call: TRBD1 (6 bases). The V gene's germline CDR1 is SGHTA and CDR2 FQGNSA. The CDR3 contains 15 residues. Deletions cut 3 bases from V and 2 bases from J, with 13 bases between. The CDR3 sequence: CASSFGQLIQETQYF. CDR3 DNA sequence: TGTGCCAGCAGCTTCGGACAGCTGATACAAGAGACCCAGTACTTC.

The J gene is TRBJ1-2, the V gene TRBV5-1; tentative D call: TRBD1 (5 bases). This CDR3 is 14 amino acids long. The V gene's germline CDR1 is SGHRS and CDR2 YFSETQ. Between the trimmed V and J ends, which lost 2 bases and 1 base, there was a span of 9 bases. CDR3 DNA sequence: TGCGCCAGCAGCTTCGCCCAGGGTAACTATGGCTACACCTTC. Its translation: CASSFAQGNYGYTF.

This clone appeared once. V is TRBV27 and J is TRBJ2-3; TRBD2 might be the D (7 bases). V gave up 6 bases and J gave up 2 bases, with 15 bases separating them. The germline V gene encodes CDR1 MNHEY and CDR2 SMNVEV (reference sequence). The length of the CDR3 is 15 residues. The CDR3 protein is CASSSVGGHTDTQYF. CDR3 DNA sequence: TGTGCCAGCAGCAGCGTCGGGGGGCACACAGATACGCAGTATTTT.

This clone was seen just once. CDR3 in amino acids: CASSSVAYEQYF. The CDR3 DNA sequence: TGTGCCAGCAGCTCCGTGGCCTACGAGCAGTACTTC. The chain employs TRBV5-5 and TRBJ2-7; no clear D. The CDR3 is made up of 12 amino acids. Germline V CDR1 and CDR2: SGHKS, YYEKEE (reference sequence). Trimming removed 3 bases from V and 2 bases from J, with 6 bases in between.

This chain uses TRBV27 with TRBJ2-1; 8 nucleotides agree with TRBD2. Germline lookup yields CDR1 MNHEY and CDR2 SMNVEV (reference sequence). With 4 bases clipped from V and 2 bases from J, the junction kept 4 bases outside the gene matches. This CDR3 region has 15 residues. The CDR3 region has the DNA TGTGCCAGCAGTTCCTATAGCGGGGCCTACAATGAGCAGTTCTTC. This gives the protein CASSSYSGAYNEQFF.

The chain uses TRBV21-1 and TRBJ1-3; TRBD1 reflects the table's D call only, with no check against the DNA. TRBV21-1 is a pseudogene locus. This CDR3 comprises 22 residues. This CDR3 reads CASSKHHSQQGLLLSSGNTIYF. The CDR3 DNA is TGTGCCAGCAGCAAACATCATAGCCAACAGGGTCTTCTCCTCAGCTCTGGAAACACCATATATTTT.

Here the CDR3 reads CASSLGLAISTDTQYF. The CDR3 nucleotides are TGTGCCAGCAGCTTAGGACTAGCGATCAGCACAGATACGCAGTATTTT. The chain couples TRBV7-8 to TRBJ2-3; 8 bases are shared with TRBD2. The CDR3 is made up of 16 amino acids. V shed 1 base, J shed 0 bases, and the junction held 3 bases outside the gene matches. CDR1 and CDR2 (germline): SGHVS, FQNEAQ.

The chain combines TRBV5-5 with TRBJ2-7; possibly TRBD2 for D (5 bases). V shed 4 bases and J shed 0 bases, with 11 bases lying between them. Germline lookup yields CDR1 SGHKS and CDR2 YYEKEE (reference sequence). The CDR3 totals 14 residues. The CDR3 coding sequence is TGTGCCAGCAGCCCCCGAGGGAGCTCCTACGAGCAGTACTTC. Protein sequence: CASSPRGSSYEQYF.

The chain carries TRBV27 and TRBJ2-5, with D perhaps TRBD1 or TRBD2 (5 bases each). The germline V gene has CDR1 MNHEY and CDR2 SMNVEV (reference sequence). There are 13 residues in the CDR3. V shed 3 bases and J shed 5 bases, with 10 bases lying between them. The CDR3 DNA is TGTGCCAGCAGTTTCGGGGCGGAGGAGACCCAGTACTTC. It yields the protein CASSFGAEETQYF.

This chain joins TRBV13 and TRBJ1-2; the D gene is possibly TRBD1 (6 bases). Germline values: CDR1 PRHDT, CDR2 FYEKMQ (reference sequence). The V end was cut by 0 bases, the J end by 0 bases, with 20 bases between. There are 19 residues in the CDR3. CDR3 sequence reads: CASSLGGRGSEHTNYGYTF. CDR3 bases: TGTGCCAGCAGCTTAGGGGGCAGGGGAAGTGAACACACTAACTATGGCTACACCTTC.

The chain employs TRBV29-1 and TRBJ2-7, with 10 bases that match TRBD2. Germline V gene data show CDR1 as SQVTM and CDR2 as ANQGSEA. The CDR3 runs 15 residues. The trim removed 4 bases at V and 4 bases at J, leaving 10 bases unmatched. CDR3 amino acids: CSVAQREGLWYEQYF. Written as DNA, the CDR3 is TGCAGCGTTGCCCAGCGGGAGGGCCTCTGGTACGAGCAGTACTTC.

The J gene is TRBJ1-1, the V gene TRBV5-4; possibly TRBD1 for D (6 bases). This CDR3 is 15 amino acids long. The V gene lost 0 bases and the J gene lost 8 bases, with 17 bases spanning the gap. The germline V gene has CDR1 SGHNT and CDR2 YYREEE (reference sequence). The CDR3 DNA is TGTGCCAGCAGCTTGGGGTATGGAGGGGACAAGGAAGCTTTCTTT. Translated: CASSLGYGGDKEAFF.

This clone turned up a few times. The gene calls are TRBV28 and TRBJ1-6; 8 nucleotides agree with TRBD1. CDR1 MDHEN and CDR2 SYDVKM come from the germline V gene. The V gene end was trimmed by 7 bases and the J gene end by 10 bases; junction bases not matched to a gene: 12. The CDR3 is 15 amino acids. CDR3 nucleotides: TGTGCCAGCATTCAGGCAGGGGGCCGAAGATCACCCCTCCACTTT. Translation: CASIQAGGRRSPLHF.

The V gene is TRBV7-9, the J gene TRBJ1-1; D is perhaps TRBD1 (6 bases). Trimming removed 7 bases at V and 0 bases at J, with 15 bases between. Looked up from germline, CDR1 is SEHNR and CDR2 is FQNEAQ (reference sequence). The CDR3 extends over 15 amino acids. CDR3 in amino acids: CASTKMGALNTEAFF. The CDR3, as DNA: TGTGCCAGCACCAAAATGGGGGCCCTGAACACTGAAGCTTTCTTT.

The CDR3 region is CASSLGRNQPQHF. CDR3 coding DNA: TGTGCCAGCAGCCTGGGACGCAATCAGCCCCAGCATTTT. The V and J genes are TRBV7-7 and TRBJ1-5, with a tentative D call TRBD1 (5 bases). Deletions cut 5 bases from V and 2 bases from J, with 7 bases between. Germline V gene sequence: CDR1 SSHAT, CDR2 FNYEAQ (reference sequence). This CDR3 spans 13 amino acids. The whole variable domain, filled in from reference TRBV7-7 and TRBJ1-5, reads GAGVSQSPRYKVTKRGQDVTLRCDPISSHATLYWYQQALGQGPEFLTYFNYEAQPDKSGLPSDRFSAERPEGSISTLTIQRTEQRDSAMYRCASSLGRNQPQHFGDGTRLSIL.

J is TRBJ2-7 and V is TRBV6-2 or TRBV6-3; 7 nucleotides align to TRBD1. With V trimmed by 6 bases and J by 2 bases, 7 bases remained unmatched. The CDR3 covers 14 residues. Germline-derived CDR1 and CDR2 are MNHEY and SVGEGT. The CDR3 protein is CASSGTGVPYEQYF. The DNA of the CDR3 is TGTGCCAGCAGCGGTACAGGGGTACCCTACGAGCAGTACTTC.